A single sample gave rise to the 20 T cell receptor beta chains below, sequenced in a study of PD-1 blockade in classical Hodgkin lymphoma. Each patient experienced a relapse that followed autologous stem cell transplantation, and brentuximab vedotin exposure varied. Magnetic depletion of unwanted cells isolated CD4+ T cells from thawed PBMCs. Sequencing was performed with immunoSEQ multiplex PCR; in TCRdb, only in-frame clones are kept and a portion is missing. The table includes 30,000 to 40,000 clones, about nine tenths detected once. This specimen was CD4+ T cells from blood, taken at baseline. These receptors were taken from a human donor with classical Hodgkin lymphoma.

The chain recombines TRBV5-4 with TRBJ2-3; tentative D call: TRBD1 (6 bases). Deletions cut 7 bases from V and 2 bases from J, with 20 bases between. This CDR3 region has 16 residues. The V gene's germline CDR1 is SGHNT and CDR2 YYREEE (reference sequence). Here the CDR3 DNA reads TGTGCCAGCGGACCACTCCGGGACAAGTCCACAGATACGCAGTATTTT. Protein product: CASGPLRDKSTDTQYF. Variable domain in full (rest from reference TRBV5-4 and TRBJ2-3): ETGVTQSPTHLIKTRGQQVTLRCSSQSGHNTVSWYQQALGQGPQFIFQYYREEENGRGNFPPRFSGLQFPNYSSELNVNALELDDSALYLCASGPLRDKSTDTQYFGPGTRLTVL.

The genes are TRBV28 and TRBJ1-3; no clear D. Germline V gene data show CDR1 as MDHEN and CDR2 as SYDVKM. The CDR3 extends over 14 amino acids. The V end lost 6 bases, the J end lost 0 bases, and 9 bases lay between the germline ends. CDR3 sequence: CASRGSGSGNTIYF. CDR3 bases: TGTGCCAGCAGGGGGAGCGGCTCTGGAAACACCATATATTTT.

This clone was seen more than once but under ten times. The V call is TRBV6-1, the J call TRBJ1-1; D call uncertain. CDR3 length: 13 amino acids. V dropped 9 bases and J dropped 1 base, with 12 bases sitting between them. Germline CDR1 MNHNS, CDR2 SASEGT. CDR3 amino acids: CASHWDRNTEAFF. For the CDR3, the DNA is TGTGCCAGTCATTGGGATAGGAACACTGAAGCTTTCTTT.

This clone has just a few counts. The chain uses TRBV6-5 and TRBJ1-5; 7 bases are a match to TRBD1. The germline CDR1 and CDR2 sequences are MNHEY and SVGAGI. V lost 10 bases to trimming and J lost 2 bases; unmatched junction nucleotides: 5. This CDR3 has 13 amino acids. The CDR3 DNA is TGTGCCACCGGGACAGCCCGCAATCAGCCCCAGCATTTT. It codes for CATGTARNQPQHF.

A single count supports this clone. The rearrangement joins TRBV21-1 to TRBJ1-2; the table calls TRBD1, which could not be checked here. TRBV21-1 is assigned pseudogene status. The length of the CDR3 is 14 residues. The CDR3 DNA reads TGTGCCAGCAGCGAAGGACAGGGTATCTATGGCTACACCTTC. It encodes CASSEGQGIYGYTF.

The rearrangement links TRBV28 to TRBJ1-5; 10 positions match TRBD1. CDR3 length: 14 amino acids. CDR1 is MDHEN, CDR2 SYDVKM, per germline. Trimming took 5 bases from V and 7 from J; bases not matched to a gene: 5. CDR3 sequence: CASSAGQGVQPQHF. The CDR3 DNA follows: TGTGCCAGCAGTGCCGGACAGGGGGTGCAGCCCCAGCATTTT.

The gene calls are TRBV10-3 and TRBJ1-1, with D unclear. The CDR3 runs to 11 residues. Trimming left V 4 bases short and J 10 bases short, with 10 bases between. The germline gives CDR1 ENHRY, CDR2 SYGVKD. For the CDR3, the DNA is TGTGCCATCAGTGCGGCAGCTTCAGCTTTCTTT. Translation gives CAISAAASAFF.

The V and J genes are TRBV5-6 and TRBJ1-2; D gene unclear. Germline V gene data show CDR1 as SGHDT and CDR2 as YYEEEE. CDR3 length: 14 amino acids. Trimming took off 7 bases at V and 6 bases at J, with 19 bases between the two ends. CDR3 sequence reads: CASLMLGIGNGYTF. For the CDR3, the DNA is TGTGCCAGCTTGATGCTGGGGATCGGGAATGGCTACACCTTC. The full variable domain, in which reference TRBV5-6 and TRBJ1-2 provide the parts outside the CDR3, is DAGVTQSPTHLIKTRGQQVTLRCSPKSGHDTVSWYQQALGQGPQFIFQYYEEEERQRGNFPDRFSGHQFPNYSSELNVNALLLGDSALYLCASLMLGIGNGYTFGSGTRLTVV.

This chain links TRBV6-1 with TRBJ1-5; TRBD1 matches 12 bases. The CDR3 consists of 17 residues. The trim removed 4 bases at V and 7 bases at J, leaving 11 bases unmatched. CDR1 is MNHNS and CDR2 is SASEGT in the germline V gene. The chain's CDR3 is CASSAVSGTGGRQPQHF. DNA of the CDR3: TGTGCCAGCAGTGCGGTTTCCGGGACAGGGGGCAGGCAGCCCCAGCATTTT.

The J gene is TRBJ2-7, the V gene TRBV6-5; tentatively, D is TRBD1 (6 bases). The V and J ends lost 5 bases and 3 bases respectively, with 14 bases between them. This CDR3 region has 14 residues. Germline V gene lookup returns CDR1 MNHEY and CDR2 SVGAGI. CDR3 sequence: CASSTTGRDYEQYF. CDR3 in DNA: TGTGCCAGCAGTACGACAGGAAGGGACTACGAGCAGTACTTC.

The J gene is TRBJ2-1, the V gene TRBV28, with TRBD2 matching over 7 bases. The germline V gene has CDR1 MDHEN and CDR2 SYDVKM. V lost 7 bases to trimming and J lost 7 bases; unmatched junction nucleotides: 16. The CDR3 runs 16 residues. The CDR3 sequence: CASITPLGGSLNEQFF. CDR3 bases: TGTGCCAGCATTACACCCCTTGGCGGGAGTCTGAATGAGCAGTTCTTC. The whole variable domain, filled in from reference TRBV28 and TRBJ2-1, reads DVKVTQSSRYLVKRTGEKVFLECVQDMDHENMFWYRQDPGLGLRLIYFSYDVKMKEKGDIPEGYSVSREKKERFSLILESASTNQTSMYLCASITPLGGSLNEQFFGPGTRLTVL.

This chain joins TRBV7-9 and TRBJ2-3; D remains ambiguous. The CDR3 contains 14 residues. V lost 1 base and J lost 2, with 7 bases in between. Germline-derived CDR1 and CDR2 are SEHNR and FQNEAQ (reference sequence). CDR3 sequence reads: CASSLVPDTDTQYF. The CDR3, as DNA: TGTGCCAGCAGCTTAGTCCCCGACACAGATACGCAGTATTTT. Drawing the rest from reference TRBV7-9 and TRBJ2-3, the complete variable domain is DTGVSQNPRHKITKRGQNVTFRCDPISEHNRLYWYRQTLGQGPEFLTYFQNEAQLEKSRLLSDRFSAERPKGSFSTLEIQRTEQGDSAMYLCASSLVPDTDTQYFGPGTRLTVL.

This clone was counted once. The chain couples TRBV25-1 to TRBJ1-2; D not certain. Trimming pared 3 bases from V and 4 bases from J, leaving 9 bases between. The CDR3 is 13 residues long. From germline, CDR1 is MGHDK and CDR2 SYGVNS. CDR3 residues: CASSDRLLYGYTF. The DNA of the CDR3 is TGTGCCAGCAGTGACCGACTTCTCTATGGCTACACCTTC.

The CDR3 DNA sequence: TGTGCCAGCAGTTTAACCCCAGGGGGCAGAGGAGCTTTCTTT. Amino acid sequence: CASSLTPGGRGAFF. The V gene is TRBV28, the J gene TRBJ1-1; 8 bases are shared with TRBD1. V lost 2 bases to trimming and J lost 10 bases; unmatched junction nucleotides: 9. The CDR3 covers 14 residues. From germline, CDR1 is MDHEN and CDR2 SYDVKM.

This chain connects TRBV27 to TRBJ2-7, with no clear D. The CDR3 consists of 14 residues. Trimming cost V 7 bases and J 5 bases, with 18 bases left between them. In germline, CDR1 is MNHEY, CDR2 SMNVEV (reference sequence). The CDR3 region is CASKSKATPNEQYF. The CDR3 DNA follows: TGTGCCAGCAAGTCGAAGGCTACCCCCAACGAGCAGTACTTC.

Here the CDR3 DNA reads TGTGCCAGCAGCCCCCAGGGGGCAGCTTATCAGCCCCAGCATTTT. It is translated as CASSPQGAAYQPQHF. The rearrangement joins TRBV7-8 to TRBJ1-5, with 8 nucleotides matching TRBD1. Trimming removed 5 bases from V and 5 bases from J; junction bases left unmatched: 8. This CDR3 has 15 residues. Germline values: CDR1 SGHVS, CDR2 FQNEAQ.

The chain links TRBV28 to TRBJ2-1; D is ambiguous. Trimming removed 4 bases from V and 8 bases from J, with 9 bases in between. This CDR3 has 12 amino acids. CDR1 is MDHEN, CDR2 SYDVKM, per germline. Here the CDR3 DNA reads TGTGCCAGCAGTTCTGCCCGGGATGAGCAGTTCTTC. Translated, it gives CASSSARDEQFF.

CDR3 sequence: CASTWSGEQYF. The CDR3 DNA reads TGTGCCAGCACGTGGTCCGGCGAGCAGTACTTC. The chain couples TRBV28 to TRBJ2-7, with D hard to call. V was cut by 7 bases and J by 6 bases, with 10 bases left in between. The CDR3 is made up of 11 amino acids. Germline-derived CDR1 and CDR2 are MDHEN and SYDVKM.

This chain connects TRBV7-9 to TRBJ2-1; 7 nucleotides align to TRBD1. V gave up 5 bases and J gave up 0 bases; unmatched junction bases: 7. In germline, CDR1 is SEHNR, CDR2 FQNEAQ (reference sequence). This CDR3 has 16 amino acids. CDR3 in amino acids: CASSQMGQPSYNEQFF. The CDR3 DNA sequence: TGTGCCAGCAGCCAAATGGGACAGCCCTCCTACAATGAGCAGTTCTTC.

The chain combines TRBV11-3 with TRBJ2-2; D call uncertain. Trimming took off 3 bases at V and 6 bases at J, with 5 bases between the two ends. This CDR3 comprises 12 residues. Germline V gene sequence: CDR1 SGHNT, CDR2 YENEEA. CDR3 protein: CASSFGPGELFF. The CDR3 DNA is TGTGCCAGCAGCTTTGGGCCCGGGGAGCTGTTTTTT.